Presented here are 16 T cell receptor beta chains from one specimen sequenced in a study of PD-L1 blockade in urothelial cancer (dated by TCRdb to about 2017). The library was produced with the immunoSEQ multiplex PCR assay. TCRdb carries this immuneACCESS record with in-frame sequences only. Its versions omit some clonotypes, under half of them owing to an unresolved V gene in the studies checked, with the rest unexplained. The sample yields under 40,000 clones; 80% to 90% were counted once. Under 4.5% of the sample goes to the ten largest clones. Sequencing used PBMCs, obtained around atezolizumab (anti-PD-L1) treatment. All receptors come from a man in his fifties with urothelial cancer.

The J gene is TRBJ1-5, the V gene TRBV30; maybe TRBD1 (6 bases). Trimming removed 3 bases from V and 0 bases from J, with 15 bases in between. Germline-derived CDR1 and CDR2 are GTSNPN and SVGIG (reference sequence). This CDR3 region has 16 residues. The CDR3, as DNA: TGTGCCTGGAGGAACGGGGGGCTCGATAGCAATCAGCCCCAGCATTTT. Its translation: CAWRNGGLDSNQPQHF.

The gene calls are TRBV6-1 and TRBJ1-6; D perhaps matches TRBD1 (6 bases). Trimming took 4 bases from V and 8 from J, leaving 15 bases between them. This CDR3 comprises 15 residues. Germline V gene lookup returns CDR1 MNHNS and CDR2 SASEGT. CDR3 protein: CASSATGPPYSPLHF. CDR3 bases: TGTGCCAGCAGTGCTACAGGGCCCCCCTATTCACCCCTCCACTTT.

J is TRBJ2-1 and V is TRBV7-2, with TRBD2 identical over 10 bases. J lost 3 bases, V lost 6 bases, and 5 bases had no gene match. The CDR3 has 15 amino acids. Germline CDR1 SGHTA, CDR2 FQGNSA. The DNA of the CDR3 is TGTGCCAGCAGAGAGACTAGCGGGTACTACAATGAGCAGTTCTTC. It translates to CASRETSGYYNEQFF.

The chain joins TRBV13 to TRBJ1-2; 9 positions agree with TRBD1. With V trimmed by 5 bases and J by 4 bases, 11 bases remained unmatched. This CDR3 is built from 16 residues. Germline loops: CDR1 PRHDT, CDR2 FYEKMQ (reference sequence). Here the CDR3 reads CASSASPGQGGYGYTF. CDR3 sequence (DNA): TGTGCCAGCAGCGCATCTCCGGGACAGGGCGGCTATGGCTACACCTTC.

The CDR3 region has the DNA TGTGCCAGCAGTGCGGAAGCAGGGGGCCAAGAGACCCAGTACTTC. Translated, it gives CASSAEAGGQETQYF. The V gene is TRBV6-1, the J gene TRBJ2-5; 7 positions agree with TRBD1. The CDR3 covers 15 residues. The germline V gene encodes CDR1 MNHNS and CDR2 SASEGT. Trimming removed 4 bases from V and 1 base from J; junction bases left unmatched: 6.

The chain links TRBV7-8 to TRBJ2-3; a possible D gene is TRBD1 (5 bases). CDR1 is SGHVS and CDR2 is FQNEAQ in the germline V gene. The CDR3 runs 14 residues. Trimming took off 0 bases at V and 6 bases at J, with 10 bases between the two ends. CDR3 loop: CASSLARVGDTQYF. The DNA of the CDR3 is TGTGCCAGCAGCTTAGCCAGGGTGGGGGATACGCAGTATTTT.

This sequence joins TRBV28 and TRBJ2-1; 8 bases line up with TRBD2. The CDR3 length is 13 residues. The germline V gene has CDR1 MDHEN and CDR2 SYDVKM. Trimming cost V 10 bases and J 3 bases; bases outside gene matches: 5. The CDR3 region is CAIFSGIYNEQFF. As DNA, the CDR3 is TGTGCCATCTTTAGCGGGATCTACAATGAGCAGTTCTTC. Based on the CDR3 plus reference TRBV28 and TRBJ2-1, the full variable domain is DVKVTQSSRYLVKRTGEKVFLECVQDMDHENMFWYRQDPGLGLRLIYFSYDVKMKEKGDIPEGYSVSREKKERFSLILESASTNQTSMYLCAIFSGIYNEQFFGPGTRLTVL.

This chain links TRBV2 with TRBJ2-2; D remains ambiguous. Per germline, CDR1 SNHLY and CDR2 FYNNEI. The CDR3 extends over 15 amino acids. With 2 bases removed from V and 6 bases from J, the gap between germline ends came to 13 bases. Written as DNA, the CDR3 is TGTGCCAGCAGTGAAAGCTGGGCAGCACCCGGGGAGCTGTTTTTT. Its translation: CASSESWAAPGELFF.

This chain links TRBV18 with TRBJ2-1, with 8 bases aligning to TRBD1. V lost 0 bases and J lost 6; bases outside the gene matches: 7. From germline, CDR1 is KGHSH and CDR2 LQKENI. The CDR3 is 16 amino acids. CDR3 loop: CASSPPLQGAPNEQFF. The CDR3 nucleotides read TGTGCCAGCTCACCACCCCTCCAGGGGGCCCCCAATGAGCAGTTCTTC. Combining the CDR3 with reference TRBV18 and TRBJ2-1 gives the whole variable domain NAGVMQNPRHLVRRRGQEARLRCSPMKGHSHVYWYRQLPEEGLKFMVYLQKENIIDESGMPKERFSAEFPKEGPSILRIQQVVRGDSAAYFCASSPPLQGAPNEQFFGPGTRLTVL.

The chain's CDR3 is CASSRGRVLGTEAFF. The CDR3, as DNA: TGTGCCAGCAGCAGGGGCAGGGTCCTGGGAACTGAAGCTTTCTTT. The chain recombines TRBV7-2 with TRBJ1-1, with D tentatively TRBD1 (5 bases). The CDR3 loop spans 15 amino acids. Germline CDR1 SGHTA, CDR2 FQGNSA. V shed 5 bases and J shed 5 bases, with 18 bases lying between them. The whole variable domain, filled in from reference TRBV7-2 and TRBJ1-1, reads GAGVSQSPSNKVTEKGKDVELRCDPISGHTALYWYRQSLGQGLEFLIYFQGNSAPDKSGLPSDRFSAERTGGSVSTLTIQRTQQEDSAVYLCASSRGRVLGTEAFFGQGTRLTVV.

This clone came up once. The CDR3 DNA sequence: TGCGCCAGCAGCCAAGATGGGGGCGGGAGTGGGCCAGATACGCAGTATTTT. It encodes CASSQDGGGSGPDTQYF. This chain links TRBV4-3 with TRBJ2-3; possibly TRBD2 for D (7 bases). The germline V gene has CDR1 LGHNA and CDR2 YSLEER. Trimming removed 0 bases at V and 4 bases at J, with 17 bases between. The CDR3 contains 17 residues.

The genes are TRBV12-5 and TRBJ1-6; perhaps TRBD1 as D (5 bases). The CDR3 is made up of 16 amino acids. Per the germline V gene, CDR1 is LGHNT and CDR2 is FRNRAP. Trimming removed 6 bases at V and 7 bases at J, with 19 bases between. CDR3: CASGGGTGILNSPLHF. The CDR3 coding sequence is TGTGCTAGTGGGGGGGGGACGGGAATATTAAATTCACCCCTCCACTTT.

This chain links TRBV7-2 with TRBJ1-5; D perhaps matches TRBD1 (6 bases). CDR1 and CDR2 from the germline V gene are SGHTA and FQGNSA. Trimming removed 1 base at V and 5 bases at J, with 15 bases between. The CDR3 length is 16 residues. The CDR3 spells CASSLVVTGSHQPQHF. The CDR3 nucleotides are TGTGCCAGCAGCTTAGTGGTGACAGGATCCCATCAGCCCCAGCATTTT.

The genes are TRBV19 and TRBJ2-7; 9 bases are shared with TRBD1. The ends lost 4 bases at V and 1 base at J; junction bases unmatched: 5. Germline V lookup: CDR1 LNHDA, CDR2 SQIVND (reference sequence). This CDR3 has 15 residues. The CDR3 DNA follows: TGTGCCAGTAGTAGCCGGGACAGGGCTTCCTACGAGCAGTACTTC. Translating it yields CASSSRDRASYEQYF.

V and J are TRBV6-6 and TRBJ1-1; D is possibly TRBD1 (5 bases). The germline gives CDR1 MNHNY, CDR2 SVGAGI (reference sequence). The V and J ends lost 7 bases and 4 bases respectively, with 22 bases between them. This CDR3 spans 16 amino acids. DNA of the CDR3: TGTGCCAGCACCTACCCGGCAGGGCGGGGGTTCACTGAAGCTTTCTTT. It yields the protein CASTYPAGRGFTEAFF.

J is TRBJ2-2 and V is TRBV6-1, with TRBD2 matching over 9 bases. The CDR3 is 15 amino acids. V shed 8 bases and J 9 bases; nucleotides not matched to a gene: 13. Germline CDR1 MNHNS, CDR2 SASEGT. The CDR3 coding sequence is TGTGCCAGCGGTGGCGGGGGGGCCGTTTTCCGGGAGCTGTTTTTT. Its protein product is CASGGGGAVFRELFF.